This is a list of T cell receptor beta chains from one sample in a study of PD-1 blockade in classical Hodgkin lymphoma. Repertoires were generated with immunoSEQ multiplex PCR, while TCRdb's copy carries only in-frame clones and drops some. Of about 40,000 clones listed, 87% are singletons. The sequences come from peripheral blood mononuclear cells (PBMCs), collected at baseline. Source of these receptors: a human donor with classical Hodgkin lymphoma. CDR3s include the opening cysteine and the closing phenylalanine or tryptophan. The D gene is left open where the match is weak. Clone size appears in some rows only: once, few, many, or a class for an expanded clone.

CDR3,DNA,size,J,D,V
CASGGGTLNTGELFF,TGTGCCTCCGGGGGGGGGACTTTGAACACCGGGGAGCTGTTTTTT,-,TRBJ2-2,TRBD2,TRBV10-3
CASSQDGSGLSYEQYF,TGCGCCAGCAGCCAAGATGGAAGTGGACTAAGCTACGAGCAGTACTTC,-,TRBJ2-7,-,TRBV4-3
CASSLQGGEQYF,TGTGCCAGCAGCCTACAGGGGGGTGAGCAGTACTTC,few,TRBJ2-7,TRBD1,TRBV6-6
CASSEDRGWVYEQYF,TGTGCCAGCAGCGAGGACAGGGGGTGGGTCTACGAGCAGTACTTC,-,TRBJ2-7,TRBD1,TRBV11-1
CASSLEGRGAFGYNEQFF,TGTGCCAGCAGCTTAGAAGGCCGAGGAGCTTTCGGCTATAATGAGCAGTTCTTC,-,TRBJ2-1,-,TRBV11-3
CASRPGGFSYNEQFF,TGTGCCAGCAGACCGGGGGGTTTCTCCTACAATGAGCAGTTCTTC,once,TRBJ2-1,TRBD2,TRBV7-2
CASSAGPWEQYF,TGTGCCAGCAGCGCGGGACCTTGGGAGCAGTACTTC,-,TRBJ2-7,-,TRBV7-8
CAIKTSSPQETQYF,TGTGCCATCAAGACTTCTAGCCCTCAAGAGACCCAGTACTTC,-,TRBJ2-5,-,TRBV10-3
CASTLTTDTQYF,TGTGCCAGCACTCTTACCACAGATACGCAGTATTTT,-,TRBJ2-3,-,TRBV6-1
CASSDQGIGELFF,TGTGCCAGCAGCGATCAGGGGATCGGGGAGCTGTTTTTT,few,TRBJ2-2,-,TRBV2
CASSVAKGADTQYF,TGTGCCAGCAGCGTAGCCAAGGGGGCAGATACGCAGTATTTT,-,TRBJ2-3,-,TRBV9
CASSTPGRRTSGVYNEQFF,TGTGCCAGCAGCACACCGGGACGGCGGACTAGCGGGGTCTACAATGAGCAGTTCTTC,-,TRBJ2-1,TRBD2,TRBV7-6
CAAQWMPQETQYF,TGTGCAGCCCAGTGGATGCCCCAAGAGACCCAGTACTTC,few,TRBJ2-5,-,TRBV6-1
CASSRDPGQGNQPQHF,TGCGCCAGCAGCAGGGATCCCGGACAGGGGAATCAGCCCCAGCATTTT,-,TRBJ1-5,TRBD1,TRBV4-1
CASSYLGIRQGALTDTQYF,TGTGCCAGCAGCTATTTAGGGATCAGACAGGGGGCGCTTACAGATACGCAGTATTTT,-,TRBJ2-3,TRBD1,TRBV7-9
CASSLRGTGLNTEAFF,TGTGCCAGCAGCCTAAGGGGGACAGGGTTAAACACTGAAGCTTTCTTT,-,TRBJ1-1,TRBD1,TRBV7-9
CASSFRDRGSYGYTF,TGTGCCAGTAGTTTCCGGGACAGGGGTTCCTATGGCTACACCTTC,-,TRBJ1-2,TRBD1,TRBV19
CASSLGQGDGYTF,TGTGCCAGCAGCCTAGGACAGGGTGATGGCTACACCTTC,-,TRBJ1-2,TRBD1,TRBV11-2
CAWERVSSYNEQFF,TGTGCCTGGGAGCGGGTAAGCTCCTACAATGAGCAGTTCTTC,few,TRBJ2-1,-,TRBV30
CASSLPSGYSYEQYF,TGTGCCAGCAGCCTGCCAAGCGGCTACTCCTACGAGCAGTACTTC,-,TRBJ2-7,-,TRBV7-2
CASSWEGQGGSEQYF,TGTGCCAGCAGCTGGGAGGGACAGGGAGGGTCCGAGCAGTACTTC,-,TRBJ2-7,TRBD1,TRBV7-6
CASKSIYEQYF,TGTGCCAGCAAGAGTATTTACGAGCAGTACTTC,-,TRBJ2-7,-,TRBV6-6
CASSQDRGLYGNTIYF,TGTGCCAGCAGCCAGGACAGGGGGCTCTACGGAAACACCATATATTTT,-,TRBJ1-3,TRBD1,TRBV6-6
CASSPGTGANEKLFF,TGTGCCAGCTCACCAGGGACAGGGGCGAATGAAAAACTGTTTTTT,-,TRBJ1-4,TRBD1,TRBV18
CASSRTVFNSPLHF,TGTGCCAGCAGCCGGACAGTTTTTAATTCACCCCTCCACTTT,-,TRBJ1-6,-,TRBV6-5
CASSLGQALRLNTEAFF,TGCGCCAGCAGCCTCGGACAGGCGTTACGATTGAACACTGAAGCTTTCTTT,once,TRBJ1-1,TRBD1,TRBV5-1
CASIGRGDGTYEQYF,TGTGCCAGCATCGGAAGGGGTGACGGAACCTACGAGCAGTACTTC,-,TRBJ2-7,-,TRBV6-5
CASSLAGEDYGYTF,TGTGCCAGCAGCTTAGCGGGGGAAGACTATGGCTACACCTTC,few,TRBJ1-2,-,TRBV7-8